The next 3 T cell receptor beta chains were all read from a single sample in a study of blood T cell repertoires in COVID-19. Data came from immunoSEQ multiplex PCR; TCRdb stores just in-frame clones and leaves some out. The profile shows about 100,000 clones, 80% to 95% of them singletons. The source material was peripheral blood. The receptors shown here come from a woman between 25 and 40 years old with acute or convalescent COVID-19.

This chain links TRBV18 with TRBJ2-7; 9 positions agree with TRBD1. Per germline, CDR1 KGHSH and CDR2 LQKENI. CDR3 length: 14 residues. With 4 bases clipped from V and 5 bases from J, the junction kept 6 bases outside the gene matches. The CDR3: CASSLQGASNEQYF. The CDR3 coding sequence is TGTGCCAGCTCACTACAGGGGGCGTCGAACGAGCAGTACTTC.

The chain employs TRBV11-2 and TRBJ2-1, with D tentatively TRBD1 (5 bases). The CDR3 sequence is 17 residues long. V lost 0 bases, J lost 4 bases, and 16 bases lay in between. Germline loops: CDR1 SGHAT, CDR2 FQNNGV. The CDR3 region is CASSLDQGYYRYNEQFF. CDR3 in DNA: TGTGCCAGCAGCTTAGACCAGGGTTATTATCGTTACAATGAGCAGTTCTTC.

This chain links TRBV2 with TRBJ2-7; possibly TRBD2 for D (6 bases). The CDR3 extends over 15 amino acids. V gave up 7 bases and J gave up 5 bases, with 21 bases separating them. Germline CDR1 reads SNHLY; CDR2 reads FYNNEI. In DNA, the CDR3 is TGTGCCAGCAATTCCCCGCGCTCTAGCGTCCACGAGCAGTACTTC. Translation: CASNSPRSSVHEQYF.